The source of this T cell receptor (beta chain) is a study of T cell responses to AZD1222 COVID-19 vaccine. Study-wide findings and caveats: Dominant at 160-218 and 743-854, vaccine-associated CD4 TCRs also spanned spike. Among those given AZD1222, only five or six were seropositive at baseline.

Comment on this clone: The antigen is undetermined.

The CDR3 has 15 residues. Trimming pared 0 bases from V and 5 bases from J, leaving 11 bases between. Germline CDR1 and CDR2: KGHSH and LQKENI. The assay was immunoSEQ multiplex PCR, and TCRdb's table has in-frame clones only and misses some. Of 150,000 or so clones in the sample, about 93% are singletons; the top ten hold about 5.1%. The sample here was peripheral blood, taken on day 0 of AZD1222 vaccination. This TCR was sampled from an adult in good health. This chain uses TRBV18 with TRBJ2-1; D gene unclear. In DNA form, the CDR3 reads TGTGCCAGCTCACCACCTAACGATTTTCACAATGAGCAGTTCTTC. As protein: CASSPPNDFHNEQFF.